The 17 T cell receptor beta chains reported below all come from one sample, sequenced in a study of blood T cell repertoires in COVID-19. Sequencing used immunoSEQ multiplex PCR; TCRdb keeps in-frame clones, though not all of them. The sample lists about 140,000 clones; 80% to 90% were seen once. The sample consisted of peripheral blood. These TCRs come from a man between 60 and 75 years old with active or convalescent COVID-19.

The V call is TRBV7-3, the J call TRBJ1-6; the D gene is possibly TRBD1 (5 bases). The CDR3 length is 13 residues. The V gene lost 4 bases and the J gene lost 4 bases, with 5 bases spanning the gap. From germline, CDR1 is SGHTA and CDR2 FQGTGA. This CDR3 is CASSSGYNSPLHF. The CDR3 bases are TGTGCCAGCAGCTCAGGGTATAATTCACCCCTCCACTTT.

This chain uses TRBV5-1 with TRBJ2-1; D gene uncertain. The CDR3 is made up of 12 amino acids. Trimming took 1 base from V and 6 from J, leaving 5 bases between them. Germline loops: CDR1 SGHRS, CDR2 YFSETQ. The DNA of the CDR3 is TGCGCCAGCAGCTTGCCCAGCAATGAGCAGTTCTTC. Translation gives CASSLPSNEQFF.

This chain uses TRBV12-5 with TRBJ2-7; the D is unclear. This CDR3 comprises 15 residues. Trimming removed 0 bases at V and 4 bases at J, with 13 bases between. The germline V gene has CDR1 LGHNT and CDR2 FRNRAP. This chain's CDR3 is CASGLVTSPMYEQYF. In DNA, the CDR3 is TGTGCTAGTGGTTTGGTAACGTCCCCTATGTACGAGCAGTACTTC.

This chain joins TRBV6-5 and TRBJ1-1; 9 positions agree with TRBD1. Germline-derived CDR1 and CDR2 are MNHEY and SVGAGI. CDR3 length: 15 amino acids. J gave up 4 bases and V 6 bases, and 9 bases lay outside the gene matches. The CDR3 sequence: CASSLFGTGPTEAFF. CDR3 coding DNA: TGTGCCAGCAGCTTATTCGGGACAGGGCCCACTGAAGCTTTCTTT.

The chain couples TRBV11-2 to TRBJ2-1, with a possible D match to TRBD2 (6 bases). Germline assignment: CDR1 SGHAT and CDR2 FQNNGV. This CDR3 contains 18 residues. V lost 0 bases to trimming and J lost 8 bases, with 23 bases between them. The CDR3 DNA sequence: TGTGCCAGCAGCTTAGATGCGGTAGCGGCCCCACTTGGGGATGAGCAGTTCTTC. This translates into CASSLDAVAAPLGDEQFF.

This chain joins TRBV6-6 and TRBJ1-5, with TRBD1 as a possible D gene (6 bases). Germline assignment: CDR1 MNHNY and CDR2 SVGAGI (reference sequence). The CDR3 totals 15 residues. Trimming stripped 5 bases from V and 0 bases from J, with 11 bases between. CDR3 region: CASSITGTSNQPQHF. In DNA form, the CDR3 reads TGTGCCAGCAGTATTACAGGGACTAGCAATCAGCCCCAGCATTTT.

This clone has only one observation. Other DNA sequences in the sample encode the same CDR3. The V gene is TRBV18, the J gene TRBJ1-4; the D is unclear. This CDR3 spans 13 amino acids. V was pared by 1 base and J by 8 bases, with 8 bases between. Germline V gene data show CDR1 as KGHSH and CDR2 as LQKENI. CDR3 nucleotide sequence: TGTGCCAGCTCACCACAGGGAGGAGAAAAACTGTTTTTT. This gives the protein CASSPQGGEKLFF.

This chain links TRBV7-2 with TRBJ2-5; no definite D call. V gave up 0 bases and J gave up 1 base, with 3 bases separating them. Germline CDR1 is SGHTA and CDR2 is FQGNSA. The CDR3 is 13 amino acids. Here the CDR3 reads CASSLAFQETQYF. The CDR3 coding sequence is TGTGCCAGCAGCTTAGCCTTCCAAGAGACCCAGTACTTC.

This clone was seen more than once but under ten times. The chain combines TRBV14 with TRBJ1-6, with D uncertain. Germline V gene lookup returns CDR1 SGHDN and CDR2 FVKESK. This CDR3 has 12 amino acids. The V end was cut by 0 bases, the J end by 12 bases, with 6 bases between. CDR3 protein: CASSQERRPLHF. CDR3 coding DNA: TGTGCCAGCAGCCAAGAACGGAGACCCCTCCACTTT. The whole variable domain, remainder taken from reference TRBV14 and TRBJ1-6, is EAGVTQFPSHSVIEKGQTVTLRCDPISGHDNLYWYRRVMGKEIKFLLHFVKESKQDESGMPNNRFLAERTGGTYSTLKVQPAELEDSGVYFCASSQERRPLHFGNGTRLTVT.

This clone was seen only once. The chain uses TRBV6-5 and TRBJ2-2; 11 bases are a match to TRBD2. V lost 9 bases, J lost 6 bases, and 9 bases stayed unmatched. The CDR3 runs 15 residues. Germline V CDR1 and CDR2: MNHEY, SVGAGI. CDR3 loop: CASTLTSGSPGELFF. The CDR3 bases are TGTGCCAGTACGTTAACTAGCGGGAGTCCCGGGGAGCTGTTTTTT.

The J gene is TRBJ2-3, the V gene TRBV19, with 10 bases aligning to TRBD2. The CDR3 sequence is 16 residues long. Germline values: CDR1 LNHDA, CDR2 SQIVND (reference sequence). The V gene end was trimmed by 3 bases and the J gene end by 0 bases; junction bases not matched to a gene: 3. CDR3 bases: TGTGCCAGTAGTATCGGGACTAGCGCCAGCACAGATACGCAGTATTTT. This sequence encodes CASSIGTSASTDTQYF. Using reference TRBV19 and TRBJ2-3 for the parts outside the CDR3, the full variable domain is DGGITQSPKYLFRKEGQNVTLSCEQNLNHDAMYWYRQDPGQGLRLIYYSQIVNDFQKGDIAEGYSVSREKKESFPLTVTSAQKNPTAFYLCASSIGTSASTDTQYFGPGTRLTVL.

The chain joins TRBV29-1 to TRBJ2-1; 10 nucleotides match TRBD1. The CDR3 length is 14 residues. From germline, CDR1 is SQVTM and CDR2 ANQGSEA. V was pared by 6 bases and J by 5 bases, with 7 bases of the junction left unmatched. For the CDR3, the DNA is TGCAGCGTCCCCGGGACAGGGGCAAACAATGAGCAGTTCTTC. This gives the protein CSVPGTGANNEQFF.

The chain employs TRBV5-1 and TRBJ1-6; 7 bases align to TRBD1. The trim removed 4 bases at V and 7 bases at J, leaving 8 bases unmatched. There are 15 residues in the CDR3. CDR1 is SGHRS and CDR2 is YFSETQ in the germline V gene. This CDR3 is CASSRETGQNSPLHF. CDR3 DNA sequence: TGCGCCAGCAGCCGGGAGACAGGGCAGAATTCACCCCTCCACTTT.

This clone was seen just once. The rearrangement joins TRBV4-3 to TRBJ2-5; the match to TRBD2 covers 8 bases. Germline V lookup: CDR1 LGHNA, CDR2 YSLEER. V lost 1 base to trimming and J lost 5 bases; unmatched junction nucleotides: 6. CDR3 length: 15 amino acids. CDR3 nucleotide sequence: TGCGCCAGCAGCCAAGGGGTAGCGGGATACGAGACCCAGTACTTC. Its protein is CASSQGVAGYETQYF.

The gene calls are TRBV18 and TRBJ1-4, with 7 bases that match TRBD1. Germline values: CDR1 KGHSH, CDR2 LQKENI. With 1 base clipped from V and 4 bases from J, the junction kept 6 bases outside the gene matches. This CDR3 has 16 residues. CDR3 DNA sequence: TGTGCCAGCTCACCACGGGGACAGAAGTATAATGAAAAACTGTTTTTT. Its translation is CASSPRGQKYNEKLFF.

The chain is built from TRBV6-2 or TRBV6-3 and TRBJ1-2; a weak D match, TRBD1 (5 bases). CDR3 length: 12 amino acids. V was trimmed by 4 bases and J by 6 bases, leaving 9 bases between them. Looked up from germline, CDR1 is MNHEY and CDR2 is SVGEGT. This CDR3 is CASSLPGDGYTF. CDR3 in DNA: TGTGCCAGCAGTTTACCGGGGGATGGCTACACCTTC.

The V and J genes are TRBV6-5 and TRBJ1-2, with unresolved D. Trimming took off 6 bases at V and 4 bases at J, with 9 bases between the two ends. This CDR3 region has 12 residues. CDR1 and CDR2 from the germline V gene are MNHEY and SVGAGI. CDR3 sequence reads: CASSPDIYGYTF. The DNA of the CDR3 is TGTGCCAGCAGCCCCGACATCTATGGCTACACCTTC.